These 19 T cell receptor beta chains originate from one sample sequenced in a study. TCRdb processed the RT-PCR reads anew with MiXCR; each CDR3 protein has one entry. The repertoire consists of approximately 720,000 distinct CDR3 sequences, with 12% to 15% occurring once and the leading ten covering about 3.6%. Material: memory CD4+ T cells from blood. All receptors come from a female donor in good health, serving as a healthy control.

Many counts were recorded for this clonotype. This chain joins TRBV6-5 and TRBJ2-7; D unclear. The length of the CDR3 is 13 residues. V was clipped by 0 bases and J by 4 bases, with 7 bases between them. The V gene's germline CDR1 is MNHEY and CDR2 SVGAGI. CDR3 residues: CASSYSVQYEQYF. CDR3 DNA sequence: TGTGCCAGCAGTTACTCGGTCCAGTACGAGCAGTACTTC.

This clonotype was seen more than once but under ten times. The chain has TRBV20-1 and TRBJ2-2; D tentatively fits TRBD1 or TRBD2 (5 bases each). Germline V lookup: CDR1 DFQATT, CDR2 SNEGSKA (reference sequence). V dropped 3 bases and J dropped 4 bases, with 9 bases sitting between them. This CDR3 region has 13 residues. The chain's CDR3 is CSARGVVTGELFF. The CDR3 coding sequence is TGCAGTGCTAGGGGGGTGGTCACCGGGGAGCTGTTTTTT.

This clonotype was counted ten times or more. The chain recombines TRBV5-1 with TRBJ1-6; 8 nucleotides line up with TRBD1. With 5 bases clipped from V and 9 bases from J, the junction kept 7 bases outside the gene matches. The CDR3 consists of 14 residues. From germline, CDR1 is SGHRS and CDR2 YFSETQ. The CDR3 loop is CASSSGQGGSPLHF. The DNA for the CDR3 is TGCGCCAGCAGTTCCGGACAGGGAGGTTCACCCCTCCACTTT.

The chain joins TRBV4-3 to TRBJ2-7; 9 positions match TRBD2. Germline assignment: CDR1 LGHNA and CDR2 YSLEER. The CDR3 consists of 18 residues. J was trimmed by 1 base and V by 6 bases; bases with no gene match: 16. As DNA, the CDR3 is TGCGCCAGCAGTGAGTCGGCGTTGGCACTAGCGGGTTCCTACGAGCAGTACTTC. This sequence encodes CASSESALALAGSYEQYF.

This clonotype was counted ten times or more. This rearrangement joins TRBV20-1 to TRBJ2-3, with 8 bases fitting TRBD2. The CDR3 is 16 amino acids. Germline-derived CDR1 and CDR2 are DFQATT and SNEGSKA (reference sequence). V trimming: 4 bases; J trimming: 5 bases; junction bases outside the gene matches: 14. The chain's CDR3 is CSATRILAAVGDTQYF. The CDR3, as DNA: TGCAGTGCTACCCGAATACTAGCGGCGGTAGGAGATACGCAGTATTTT.

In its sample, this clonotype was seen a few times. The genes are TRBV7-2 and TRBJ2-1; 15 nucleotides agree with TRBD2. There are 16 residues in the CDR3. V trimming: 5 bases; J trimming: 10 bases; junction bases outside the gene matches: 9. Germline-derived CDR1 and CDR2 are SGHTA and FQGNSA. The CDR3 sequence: CASSLQGLAGGVEQFF. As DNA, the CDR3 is TGTGCCAGCAGCCTACAGGGACTAGCGGGAGGCGTCGAGCAGTTCTTC. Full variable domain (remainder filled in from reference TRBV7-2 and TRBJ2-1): GAGVSQSPSNKVTEKGKDVELRCDPISGHTALYWYRQSLGQGLEFLIYFQGNSAPDKSGLPSDRFSAERTGGSVSTLTIQRTQQEDSAVYLCASSLQGLAGGVEQFFGPGTRLTVL.

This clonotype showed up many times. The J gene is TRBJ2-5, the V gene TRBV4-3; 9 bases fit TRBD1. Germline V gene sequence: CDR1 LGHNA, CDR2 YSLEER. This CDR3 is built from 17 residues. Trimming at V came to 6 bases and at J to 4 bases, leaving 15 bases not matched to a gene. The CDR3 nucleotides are TGCGCCAGCAGTCCAGGAGCGGGGACAGGGACGGCAGAGACCCAGTACTTC. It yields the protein CASSPGAGTGTAETQYF.

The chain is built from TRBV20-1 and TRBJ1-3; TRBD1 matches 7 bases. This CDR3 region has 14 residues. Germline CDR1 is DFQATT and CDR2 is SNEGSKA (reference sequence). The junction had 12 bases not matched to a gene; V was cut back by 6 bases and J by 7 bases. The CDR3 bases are TGCAGTGCCCCTCTTCTGACAGGGAGGAACACCATATATTTT. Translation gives CSAPLLTGRNTIYF.

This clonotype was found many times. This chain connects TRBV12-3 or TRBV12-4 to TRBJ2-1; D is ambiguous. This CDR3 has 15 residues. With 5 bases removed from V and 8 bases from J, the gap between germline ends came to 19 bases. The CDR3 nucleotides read TGTGCCAGCAGTCCCCTGGGTAGCTTCAAGGATGAGCAGTTCTTC. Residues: CASSPLGSFKDEQFF.

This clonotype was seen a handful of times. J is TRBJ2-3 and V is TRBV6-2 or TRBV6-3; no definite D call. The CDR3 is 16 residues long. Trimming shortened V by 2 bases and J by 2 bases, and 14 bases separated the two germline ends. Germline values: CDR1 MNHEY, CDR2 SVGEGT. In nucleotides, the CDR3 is TGTGCCAGCAGTTACGGACCCCTTGACCACACAGATACGCAGTATTTT. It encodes CASSYGPLDHTDTQYF.

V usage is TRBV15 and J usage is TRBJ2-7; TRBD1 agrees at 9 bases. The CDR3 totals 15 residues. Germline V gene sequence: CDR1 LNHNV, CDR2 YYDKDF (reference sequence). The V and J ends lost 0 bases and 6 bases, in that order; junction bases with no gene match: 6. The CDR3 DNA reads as TGTGCCACCAGCAGAGATCGGACAGGGGCGGGCGAGCAGTACTTC. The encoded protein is CATSRDRTGAGEQYF.

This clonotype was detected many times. The CDR3 protein is CASSSYLDGDTDTQYF. CDR3 sequence (DNA): TGTGCCAGCAGCTCTTACTTGGACGGAGACACAGATACGCAGTATTTT. The V call is TRBV7-9, the J call TRBJ2-3; no firm D call. Trimming took off 4 bases at V and 2 bases at J, with 16 bases between the two ends. The germline V gene has CDR1 SEHNR and CDR2 FQNEAQ (reference sequence). CDR3 length: 16 amino acids.

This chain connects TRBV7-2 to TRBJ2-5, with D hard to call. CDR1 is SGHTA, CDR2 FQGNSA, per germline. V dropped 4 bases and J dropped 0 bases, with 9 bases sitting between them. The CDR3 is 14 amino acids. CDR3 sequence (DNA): TGTGCCAGCAGCTCGGAGTTGTACCAAGAGACCCAGTACTTC. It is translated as CASSSELYQETQYF.

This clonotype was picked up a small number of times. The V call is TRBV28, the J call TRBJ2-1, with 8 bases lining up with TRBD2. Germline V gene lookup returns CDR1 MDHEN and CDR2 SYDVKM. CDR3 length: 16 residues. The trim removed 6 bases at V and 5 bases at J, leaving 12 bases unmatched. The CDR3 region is CASSPRLARDNNEQFF. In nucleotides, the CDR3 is TGTGCCAGCAGCCCCCGACTAGCGAGAGATAACAATGAGCAGTTCTTC.

Here the CDR3 DNA reads TGCAGTGCTAGAGATCGAGCTCTAGCACAAGAGACCCAGTACTTC. Its translation is CSARDRALAQETQYF. The chain joins TRBV20-1 to TRBJ2-5, with a possible D match to TRBD2 (5 bases). V shed 0 bases and J shed 2 bases, with 13 bases lying between them. CDR1 DFQATT and CDR2 SNEGSKA come from the germline V gene (reference sequence). CDR3 size: 15 residues.

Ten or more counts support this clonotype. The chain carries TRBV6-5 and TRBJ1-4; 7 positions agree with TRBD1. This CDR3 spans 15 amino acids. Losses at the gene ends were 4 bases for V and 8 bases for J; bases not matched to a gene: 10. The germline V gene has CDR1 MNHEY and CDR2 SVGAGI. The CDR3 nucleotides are TGTGCCAGCAGTTTCGCCGGACAGGCCTCCGAAAAACTGTTTTTT. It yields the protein CASSFAGQASEKLFF.

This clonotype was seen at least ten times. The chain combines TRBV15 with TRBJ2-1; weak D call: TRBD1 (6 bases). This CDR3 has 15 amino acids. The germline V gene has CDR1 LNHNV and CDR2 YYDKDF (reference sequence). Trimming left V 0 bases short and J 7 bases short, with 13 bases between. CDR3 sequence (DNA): TGTGCCACCAGCAGAGATCAGGGGACAATAAATGAGCAGTTCTTC. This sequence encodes CATSRDQGTINEQFF.

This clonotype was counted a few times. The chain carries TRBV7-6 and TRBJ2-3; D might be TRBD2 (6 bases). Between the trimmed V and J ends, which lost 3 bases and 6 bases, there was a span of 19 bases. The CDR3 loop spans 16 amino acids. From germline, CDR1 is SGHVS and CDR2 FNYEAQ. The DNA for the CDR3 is TGTGCCAGCAGCTTTGTGAGTTTTGCGGGATCGGATACGCAGTATTTT. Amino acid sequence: CASSFVSFAGSDTQYF. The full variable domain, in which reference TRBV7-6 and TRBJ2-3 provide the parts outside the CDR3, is GAGVSQSPRYKVTKRGQDVALRCDPISGHVSLYWYRQALGQGPEFLTYFNYEAQQDKSGLPNDRFSAERPEGSISTLTIQRTEQRDSAMYRCASSFVSFAGSDTQYFGPGTRLTVL.

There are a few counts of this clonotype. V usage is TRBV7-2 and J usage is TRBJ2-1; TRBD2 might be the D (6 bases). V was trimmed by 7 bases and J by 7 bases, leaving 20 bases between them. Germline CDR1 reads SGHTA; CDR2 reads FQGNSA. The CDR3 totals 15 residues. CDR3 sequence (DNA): TGTGCCAGCACGGGGTCGGGAGCAGGCTTAAATGAGCAGTTCTTC. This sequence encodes CASTGSGAGLNEQFF.